This T cell receptor beta chain derives from a study of technical replicates of blood from a few donors. From germline, CDR1 is SGHRS and CDR2 YFSETQ. Trimming removed 3 bases from V and 2 bases from J, with 7 bases in between. This CDR3 contains 13 residues. The assay was immunoSEQ multiplex PCR, and TCRdb's table has in-frame clones only and misses some. Among almost 70,000 clones listed, approximately 89% were seen once. This TCR derives from a human donor in good health. Some clones in this sample may be carry-over from other donors' samples. Sample: PBMCs. The gene calls are TRBV5-1 and TRBJ2-3; D unresolved. The CDR3 here is CASSSRYTDTQYF. The CDR3 DNA is TGCGCCAGCAGCTCGCGCTACACAGATACGCAGTATTTT.